Ten or more counts support the clone carrying this T cell receptor (beta chain). Germline values: CDR1 MNHNY, CDR2 SVGAGI (reference sequence). The CDR3 sequence is 20 residues long. Trimming shortened V by 0 bases and J by 2 bases, and 23 bases separated the two germline ends. This entry is derived from a study of metastatic and nonmetastatic thyroid tumors. Before thyroid surgery, none of the patients had received any treatment. TCRdb recomputed clones from the PCR reads via MiXCR. The sample contains about 93,000 clones, over 9.5% of which appear only once. The V and J genes are TRBV6-6 and TRBJ2-1; D is possibly TRBD2 (6 bases). Sequencing used blood. The TCR sequence derives from a female donor with papillary thyroid cancer or a benign thyroid nodule (not recorded which). Some clones in this sample may be carry-over from other donors' samples. This CDR3 reads CASSYSRLGYRGGPYNEQFF. Written as DNA, the CDR3 is TGTGCCAGCAGTTACTCGAGGTTGGGGTATCGGGGAGGCCCCTACAATGAGCAGTTCTTC.